This entry lists 18 T cell receptor beta chains sequenced from one sample in a study of human T cells and chemical hapten exposure. Time point denoted: patch test 2, 6 weeks after DPC sensitization. Treatment reported: therapeutic diphenylcyclopropenone sensitization with weekly scalp DPC. TCRdb itself ran the RACE reads through MiXCR, one entry per CDR3 protein. The table shows approximately 87,000 distinct CDR3 sequences, with around 10% occurring only once. The sample was whole blood, taken in connection with sensitization to the hapten diphenylcyclopropenone (DPC). The receptor set was obtained from a woman aged 35 to 49 with alopecia areata. Some clones in this sample may be carry-over from other donors' samples.

The J gene is TRBJ2-1, the V gene TRBV28; no clear D gene. V lost 5 bases, J lost 8 bases, and 22 bases lay in between. CDR3 length: 16 amino acids. CDR1 MDHEN and CDR2 SYDVKM come from the germline V gene. The DNA for the CDR3 is TGTGCCAGCAGTCCAAACCTAGAACCGCGGAGACATGAGCAGTTCTTC. Its protein is CASSPNLEPRRHEQFF.

This clonotype was seen only a few times. The V call is TRBV2, the J call TRBJ1-6; weak D call: TRBD1 (6 bases). V dropped 6 bases and J dropped 6 bases, with 9 bases sitting between them. Germline CDR1 is SNHLY and CDR2 is FYNNEI. The length of the CDR3 is 13 residues. The CDR3 here is CASRDRFNSPLHF. As DNA, the CDR3 is TGTGCCAGCAGGGACAGATTTAATTCACCCCTCCACTTT.

This clonotype was picked up many times. The rearrangement joins TRBV12-3 or TRBV12-4 to TRBJ2-1; 10 nucleotides align to TRBD2. V lost 3 bases, J lost 12 bases, and 14 bases stayed unmatched. This CDR3 is built from 16 residues. CDR3 in amino acids: CASSFRHLSGGAVQFF. The CDR3 DNA is TGTGCCAGCAGTTTTAGGCACCTGAGCGGGGGGGCGGTGCAGTTCTTC.

This clonotype was counted many times. The chain links TRBV6-2 or TRBV6-3 to TRBJ1-5; 8 nucleotides align to TRBD1. After removal of 0 bases from V and 2 bases from J, the junction contained 15 bases not matched to a gene. CDR1 MNHEY and CDR2 SVGEGT come from the germline V gene. This CDR3 region has 20 residues. The CDR3 region has the DNA TGTGCCAGCAGTTACTCCTCGGGCCGGACAGGGCCGGGGGGCAATCAGCCCCAGCATTTT. Its protein product is CASSYSSGRTGPGGNQPQHF.

The rearrangement links TRBV27 to TRBJ1-2; D perhaps matches TRBD1 (5 bases). Trimming took off 0 bases at V and 1 base at J, with 9 bases between the two ends. This CDR3 contains 15 residues. In germline, CDR1 is MNHEY, CDR2 SMNVEV (reference sequence). CDR3 sequence: CASSLSSGNNYGYTF. The CDR3 DNA follows: TGTGCCAGCAGTTTATCGTCAGGGAATAACTATGGCTACACCTTC.

This clonotype was found a few times. The J gene is TRBJ2-1, the V gene TRBV7-2; D is perhaps TRBD2 (6 bases). V lost 11 bases, J lost 0 bases, and 14 bases lay in between. The CDR3 is made up of 14 amino acids. CDR1 is SGHTA and CDR2 is FQGNSA in the germline V gene. The CDR3 DNA sequence: TGTGCCGGGGAGGAAGATAGCTCCTACAATGAGCAGTTCTTC. This codes for CAGEEDSSYNEQFF.

This clonotype was counted a few times. This chain links TRBV29-1 with TRBJ2-1; D may be TRBD2 (5 bases). The CDR3 loop spans 15 amino acids. V dropped 5 bases and J dropped 5 bases, with 19 bases sitting between them. Germline-derived CDR1 and CDR2 are SQVTM and ANQGSEA. The CDR3 here is CSVKVSGISDNEQFF. CDR3 nucleotide sequence: TGCAGCGTTAAAGTTTCGGGGATTAGCGACAATGAGCAGTTCTTC.

This clonotype was recorded a few times. The V and J genes are TRBV30 and TRBJ1-5; TRBD1 matches 8 bases. This CDR3 spans 16 amino acids. V shed 0 bases, J shed 0 bases, and the junction held 4 bases outside the gene matches. CDR1 is GTSNPN and CDR2 is SVGIG in the germline V gene (reference sequence). Here the CDR3 reads CAWSVRGQVSNQPQHF. CDR3 coding DNA: TGTGCCTGGAGTGTACGGGGACAGGTTAGCAATCAGCCCCAGCATTTT.

This clonotype was seen ten or more times. The chain links TRBV7-9 to TRBJ2-7, with 7 bases aligning to TRBD2. This CDR3 is built from 11 residues. V lost 5 bases, J lost 7 bases, and 2 bases stayed unmatched. Germline values: CDR1 SEHNR, CDR2 FQNEAQ (reference sequence). The CDR3, as DNA: TGTGCCAGCAGCCCCGGGGGGGAGCAGTACTTC. This sequence encodes CASSPGGEQYF.

The chain employs TRBV4-1 and TRBJ1-5, with TRBD1 matching 9 bases. The CDR3 spans 14 residues. The ends lost 3 bases at V and 7 bases at J; junction bases unmatched: 4. Germline values: CDR1 MGHRA, CDR2 YSYEKL. In DNA form, the CDR3 reads TGCGCCAGCAGCCAGGGACAGGGAGGGCAGCCCCAGCATTTT. It encodes CASSQGQGGQPQHF.

This chain joins TRBV29-1 and TRBJ2-7; 8 bases agree with TRBD1. V was clipped by 4 bases and J by 3 bases; unmatched bases: 2. This CDR3 has 12 amino acids. Germline V lookup: CDR1 SQVTM, CDR2 ANQGSEA. CDR3 in DNA: TGCAGCGTTGGACAGGGGAGCTACGAGCAGTACTTC. Its translation is CSVGQGSYEQYF.

This clonotype was seen a handful of times. This chain joins TRBV7-2 and TRBJ2-3, with 7 positions matching TRBD2. Germline CDR1 is SGHTA and CDR2 is FQGNSA. V was pared by 1 base and J by 0 bases, with 4 bases of the junction left unmatched. This CDR3 has 16 residues. The CDR3 DNA is TGTGCCAGCAGCTTAGGGGTTAGCGGGAGCACAGATACGCAGTATTTT. This sequence encodes CASSLGVSGSTDTQYF.

A few counts support this clonotype. The gene calls are TRBV20-1 and TRBJ2-7; D may be TRBD1 or TRBD2 (5 bases each). The CDR3 loop spans 10 amino acids. Trimming took off 5 bases at V and 7 bases at J, with 9 bases between the two ends. Germline CDR1 reads DFQATT; CDR2 reads SNEGSKA (reference sequence). CDR3 in DNA: TGCAGTGCTCTGGGACCAGAGCAGTACTTC. This codes for CSALGPEQYF.

This clonotype was seen at least ten times. This chain links TRBV7-9 with TRBJ2-5; D is possibly TRBD1 (6 bases). The length of the CDR3 is 15 residues. V was shortened by 5 bases and J by 3 bases, with 16 bases between the two germline ends. CDR1 and CDR2 from the germline V gene are SEHNR and FQNEAQ (reference sequence). CDR3 in DNA: TGTGCCAGCAGCAAAAAACAGGGCCTCAAAGAGACCCAGTACTTC. Protein: CASSKKQGLKETQYF. Looking up the rest from reference TRBV7-9 and TRBJ2-5 gives the full variable domain: DTGVSQNPRHKITKRGQNVTFRCDPISEHNRLYWYRQTLGQGPEFLTYFQNEAQLEKSRLLSDRFSAERPKGSFSTLEIQRTEQGDSAMYLCASSKKQGLKETQYFGPGTRLLVL.

This clonotype occurred many times. The rearrangement links TRBV3-1 to TRBJ1-2, with D uncertain. This CDR3 has 14 amino acids. Germline values: CDR1 LGHDT, CDR2 YNNKEL (reference sequence). V was cut by 1 base and J by 4 bases, with 10 bases left in between. DNA for the CDR3: TGTGCCAGCAGCCAAGGCAGGCCTGCCTATGGCTACACCTTC. Amino acid sequence: CASSQGRPAYGYTF.

This clonotype came up many times. The chain couples TRBV7-9 to TRBJ1-5; 8 nucleotides line up with TRBD1. J lost 8 bases, V lost 5 bases, and 14 bases had no gene match. The CDR3 is 16 amino acids. From germline, CDR1 is SEHNR and CDR2 FQNEAQ (reference sequence). DNA for the CDR3: TGTGCCAGCAGCGATGGACAGGGAGGCACCATTAAGCCCCAGCATTTT. Translation gives CASSDGQGGTIKPQHF.

This clonotype occurred a few times. The chain uses TRBV7-8 and TRBJ1-2; TRBD1 is a possible D gene (5 bases). The CDR3 sequence is 14 residues long. V lost 8 bases and J 7 bases, leaving 20 bases between the germline ends. Germline V gives CDR1 SGHVS, CDR2 FQNEAQ. CDR3 sequence (DNA): TGTGCCAGCTCCGGGAACAGGCTCCAGTCTGGCTACACCTTC. Its protein is CASSGNRLQSGYTF.

This clonotype occurred many times. The rearrangement uses TRBV6-2 or TRBV6-3 and TRBJ1-1, with D possibly matching TRBD1 (6 bases). With 7 bases removed from V and 4 bases from J, the gap between germline ends came to 16 bases. This CDR3 contains 14 residues. Looked up from germline, CDR1 is MNHEY and CDR2 is SVGEGT. CDR3 sequence (DNA): TGTGCCAGCATGCAACCGGGACATGCCACTGAAGCTTTCTTT. It is translated as CASMQPGHATEAFF.